The 8 T cell receptor beta chains given below trace back to one sample, sequenced in a study of blood T cell repertoires in COVID-19. Data came from immunoSEQ multiplex PCR; TCRdb stores just in-frame clones and leaves some out. The sample has over 80,000 clones, around two thirds seen once. Input material: peripheral blood. All receptors come from a man in his 70s with COVID-19, enrolled during active disease.

The chain is built from TRBV28 and TRBJ2-7, with a tentative D call TRBD1 (6 bases). V was shortened by 2 bases and J by 4 bases, with 15 bases between the two germline ends. There are 15 residues in the CDR3. The germline V gene has CDR1 MDHEN and CDR2 SYDVKM. As DNA, the CDR3 is TGTGCCAGCAGTTTAGTAGGACAGCCCTTTTACGAGCAGTACTTC. This translates into CASSLVGQPFYEQYF.

The chain joins TRBV5-4 to TRBJ2-7; possibly TRBD2 for D (6 bases). The germline V and J ends were trimmed by 6 bases and 3 bases, with 13 bases remaining between them. This CDR3 comprises 13 residues. Germline loops: CDR1 SGHNT, CDR2 YYREEE (reference sequence). CDR3 residues: CASTYGGGYEQYF. DNA for the CDR3: TGTGCCAGCACCTACGGGGGAGGCTACGAGCAGTACTTC.

This clone was detected once. The rearrangement uses TRBV5-6 and TRBJ2-7; 9 nucleotides align to TRBD2. Germline CDR1 and CDR2: SGHDT and YYEEEE. Germline trimming cut 5 bases from V and 5 bases from J; bases unmatched to any gene: 11. The CDR3 runs 15 residues. The CDR3 DNA follows: TGTGCCAGCAGGGAAGCGGGAGGCCCGAACGACGAGCAGTACTTC. It is translated as CASREAGGPNDEQYF. The complete variable domain, with remaining parts taken from reference TRBV5-6 and TRBJ2-7, reads DAGVTQSPTHLIKTRGQQVTLRCSPKSGHDTVSWYQQALGQGPQFIFQYYEEEERQRGNFPDRFSGHQFPNYSSELNVNALLLGDSALYLCASREAGGPNDEQYFGPGTRLTVT.

The rearrangement links TRBV7-3 to TRBJ2-3; D not certain. V dropped 1 base and J dropped 6 bases, with 17 bases sitting between them. In germline, CDR1 is SGHTA, CDR2 FQGTGA. This CDR3 has 16 residues. Written as DNA, the CDR3 is TGTGCCAGCAGCTTAAGTGCGGCCACGTCCCAGGATACGCAGTATTTT. Translation gives CASSLSAATSQDTQYF.

This chain links TRBV9 with TRBJ2-7, with 8 bases fitting TRBD1. The CDR3 contains 17 residues. Germline V gives CDR1 SGDLS, CDR2 YYNGEE. The V and J ends lost 0 bases and 2 bases, in that order; junction bases with no gene match: 10. The CDR3, as DNA: TGTGCCAGCAGCGTAGCCGGGACAGGAAACCCGCCCTACGAGCAGTACTTC. Encoded protein: CASSVAGTGNPPYEQYF.

This sequence joins TRBV20-1 and TRBJ1-1, with TRBD1 matching over 7 bases. The CDR3 loop spans 14 amino acids. Germline CDR1 and CDR2: DFQATT and SNEGSKA (reference sequence). Trimming at V came to 3 bases and at J to 0 bases, leaving 4 bases not matched to a gene. The chain's CDR3 is CSASQGVMNTEAFF. The DNA for the CDR3 is TGCAGTGCTAGTCAGGGGGTGATGAACACTGAAGCTTTCTTT.

This chain links TRBV11-2 with TRBJ2-3, with TRBD2 as a possible D gene (5 bases). V was clipped by 4 bases and J by 6 bases, with 8 bases between them. This CDR3 is built from 12 residues. CDR1 SGHAT and CDR2 FQNNGV come from the germline V gene. The CDR3 bases are TGTGCCAGCAGCTCTAGAGGGGATACGCAGTATTTT. As protein: CASSSRGDTQYF.

The gene calls are TRBV28 and TRBJ2-7, with 11 bases fitting TRBD1. Per germline, CDR1 MDHEN and CDR2 SYDVKM. CDR3 length: 15 amino acids. V lost 5 bases, J lost 4 bases, and 7 bases stayed unmatched. The CDR3 coding sequence is TGTGCCAGCAGTCCCCCGGGACAGGGGGTGTACGAGCAGTACTTC. It translates to CASSPPGQGVYEQYF.